These 8 T cell receptor beta chains were sequenced from one sample in a study of T cell responses to AZD1222 COVID-19 vaccine. Libraries were prepared by immunoSEQ multiplex PCR; TCRdb keeps only in-frame clonotypes and omits some of them. Of about 120,000 clones listed, around nine tenths are singletons. The sequences come from peripheral blood, collected 28 days after the second AZD1222 dose. Receptors were obtained from an adult who received the AZD1222 COVID-19 vaccine.

The CDR3 here is CAISVTRTEAFF. CDR3 sequence (DNA): TGTGCCATCAGTGTGACACGAACTGAAGCTTTCTTT. The chain is built from TRBV10-3 and TRBJ1-1, with unresolved D. Trimming left V 4 bases short and J 5 bases short, with 8 bases between. Germline values: CDR1 ENHRY, CDR2 SYGVKD. This CDR3 is 12 amino acids long.

This rearrangement joins TRBV5-8 to TRBJ2-1, with 8 positions matching TRBD2. The germline V gene encodes CDR1 SGHTS and CDR2 YDEGEE. Trimming cost V 9 bases and J 8 bases; bases outside gene matches: 13. The CDR3 consists of 14 residues. CDR3 loop: CATHRGGSIDEQFF. CDR3 coding DNA: TGTGCCACCCACCGGGGGGGGAGTATCGATGAGCAGTTCTTC.

The chain joins TRBV28 to TRBJ1-1; 12 nucleotides align to TRBD1. The V segment lost 11 bases and the J segment 6 bases; nucleotides outside the gene matches: 13. The germline gives CDR1 MDHEN, CDR2 SYDVKM. This CDR3 comprises 15 residues. The CDR3 DNA follows: TGTGCCGGGTTATCTCCGGGACAGGGGGCTTCTGAAGCTTTCTTT. This encodes CAGLSPGQGASEAFF.

The rearrangement uses TRBV3-1 (or the pseudogene TRBV3-2) and TRBJ2-3, with 7 bases identical to TRBD2. CDR3 length: 14 amino acids. The V and J ends lost 4 bases and 3 bases, in that order; junction bases with no gene match: 4. Germline lookup yields CDR1 LGHDT and CDR2 YNNKEL (reference sequence). DNA for the CDR3: TGTGCCAGCAGCCCGCGAGCGGGGACAGATACGCAGTATTTT. Translated: CASSPRAGTDTQYF.

This clone was seen just once. This sequence joins TRBV20-1 and TRBJ1-3; D is unclear. With 4 bases removed from V and 2 bases from J, the gap between germline ends came to 3 bases. The CDR3 has 11 residues. Germline V gene data show CDR1 as DFQATT and CDR2 as SNEGSKA (reference sequence). Here the CDR3 DNA reads TGCAGTGCTACCCCTGGAAACACCATATATTTT. This codes for CSATPGNTIYF.

The CDR3 sequence: CASSPRSGQGQFYEQYF. CDR3 sequence (DNA): TGTGCCAGCTCACCCCGCTCGGGACAGGGGCAGTTCTACGAGCAGTACTTC. The chain couples TRBV18 to TRBJ2-7; 10 bases align to TRBD1. The J segment lost 3 bases and the V segment lost 3 bases, leaving 11 bases of the junction unmatched. The V gene's germline CDR1 is KGHSH and CDR2 LQKENI. This CDR3 comprises 17 residues.

The CDR3 DNA reads TGTGCCAGCAGCCAAGGGACAGGGGAAGGCTACGAGCAGTACTTC. It codes for CASSQGTGEGYEQYF. The rearrangement joins TRBV14 to TRBJ2-7; 9 bases match TRBD1. The CDR3 is made up of 15 amino acids. From germline, CDR1 is SGHDN and CDR2 FVKESK. Germline trimming cut 1 base from V and 3 bases from J; bases unmatched to any gene: 4.

The V and J genes are TRBV5-1 and TRBJ2-1, with TRBD2 as a possible D gene (6 bases). Trimming removed 2 bases from V and 7 bases from J, with 13 bases in between. Germline V gene data show CDR1 as SGHRS and CDR2 as YFSETQ. This CDR3 is 14 amino acids long. The CDR3 loop reads CASSFGGGSNEQFF. As DNA, the CDR3 is TGCGCCAGCAGCTTCGGGGGTGGATCGAATGAGCAGTTCTTC.